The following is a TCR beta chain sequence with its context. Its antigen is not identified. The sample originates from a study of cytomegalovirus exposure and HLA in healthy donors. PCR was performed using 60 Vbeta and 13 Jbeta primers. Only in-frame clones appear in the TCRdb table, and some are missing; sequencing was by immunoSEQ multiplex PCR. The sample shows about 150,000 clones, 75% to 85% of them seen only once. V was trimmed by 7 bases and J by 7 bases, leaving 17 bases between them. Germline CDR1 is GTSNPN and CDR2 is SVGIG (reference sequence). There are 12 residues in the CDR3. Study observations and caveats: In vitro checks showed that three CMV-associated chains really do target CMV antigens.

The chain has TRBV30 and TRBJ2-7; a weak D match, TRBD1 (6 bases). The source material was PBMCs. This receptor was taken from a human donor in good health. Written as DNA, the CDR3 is TGTGCCTCCTCGACAGGTTCTCGGGAGCAGTACTTC. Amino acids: CASSTGSREQYF.